This entry lists 23 T cell receptor beta chains sequenced from one sample in a study of glioma-infiltrating T cells after dendritic cell vaccination. Clones were sequenced by immunoSEQ multiplex PCR, and TCRdb holds only the in-frame ones, with some missing. The sample comprises 65,000 to 80,000 clones, 81% of which are singletons, and 7.9% rests with the top ten. Source: blood, taken before dendritic cell vaccination. These receptors all stem from a human donor with glioblastoma.

This clone was found a few times. The rearrangement links TRBV6-6 to TRBJ2-7; TRBD1 might be the D (6 bases). In germline, CDR1 is MNHNY, CDR2 SVGAGI (reference sequence). V shed 6 bases and J shed 0 bases, with 9 bases lying between them. The CDR3 loop spans 13 amino acids. The CDR3 sequence is CASSRDTSYEQYF. CDR3 nucleotides: TGTGCCAGCAGCCGGGACACCTCCTACGAGCAGTACTTC.

The chain links TRBV7-2 to TRBJ2-5; 15 bases line up with TRBD2. V gave up 3 bases and J gave up 2 bases; unmatched junction bases: 1. Germline V gene sequence: CDR1 SGHTA, CDR2 FQGNSA. The CDR3 sequence is 16 residues long. The DNA of the CDR3 is TGTGCCAGCAGCTTGGGACTAGCGGGGGGACAAGAGACCCAGTACTTC. This translates into CASSLGLAGGQETQYF.

This clone was counted between two and nine times. The V gene is TRBV11-2, the J gene TRBJ1-5; the D is unclear. Germline values: CDR1 SGHAT, CDR2 FQNNGV. The CDR3 runs 13 residues. V was shortened by 1 base and J by 6 bases, with 7 bases between the two germline ends. The DNA for the CDR3 is TGTGCCAGCAGCTTAGGAGAGGGTCAGCCCCAGCATTTT. Amino acids: CASSLGEGQPQHF.

This chain uses TRBV19 with TRBJ2-2; D gene ambiguous. Between the trimmed V and J ends, which lost 6 bases and 6 bases, there was a span of 11 bases. Germline values: CDR1 LNHDA, CDR2 SQIVND (reference sequence). The CDR3 has 13 amino acids. The chain's CDR3 is CASSITHSGELFF. The CDR3 nucleotides are TGTGCCAGTAGCATCACCCACTCCGGGGAGCTGTTTTTT. Filled out from reference TRBV19 and TRBJ2-2, the complete variable domain reads DGGITQSPKYLFRKEGQNVTLSCEQNLNHDAMYWYRQDPGQGLRLIYYSQIVNDFQKGDIAEGYSVSREKKESFPLTVTSAQKNPTAFYLCASSITHSGELFFGEGSRLTVL.

The gene calls are TRBV7-3 and TRBJ1-1; D unresolved. Trimming removed 0 bases from V and 6 bases from J, with 8 bases in between. The CDR3 covers 13 residues. Per germline, CDR1 SGHTA and CDR2 FQGTGA. CDR3 amino acids: CASSLTHRSEAFF. The CDR3 DNA follows: TGTGCCAGCAGCTTAACCCACCGGTCTGAAGCTTTCTTT.

The chain has TRBV7-9 and TRBJ1-1; D not certain. This CDR3 has 13 amino acids. Trimming pared 4 bases from V and 1 base from J, leaving 7 bases between. Germline CDR1 is SEHNR and CDR2 is FQNEAQ (reference sequence). CDR3 nucleotide sequence: TGTGCCAGCAGCTCCTCGGGGAACACTGAAGCTTTCTTT. Translation gives CASSSSGNTEAFF. Complete variable domain (other parts from reference TRBV7-9 and TRBJ1-1): DTGVSQNPRHKITKRGQNVTFRCDPISEHNRLYWYRQTLGQGPEFLTYFQNEAQLEKSRLLSDRFSAERPKGSFSTLEIQRTEQGDSAMYLCASSSSGNTEAFFGQGTRLTVV.

The chain is built from TRBV11-2 and TRBJ1-1; the D gene is possibly TRBD1 (6 bases). The CDR3 totals 14 residues. Germline CDR1 is SGHAT and CDR2 is FQNNGV. The V end was cut by 1 base, the J end by 3 bases, with 9 bases between. Here the CDR3 DNA reads TGTGCCAGCAGCTTAGCAGGGGCCGACACTGAAGCTTTCTTT. Translation gives CASSLAGADTEAFF.

Turning to this clone: One junction end disagrees with the germline gene, perhaps due to a read error. Different DNA sequences within this sample yield the same CDR3. The V and J genes are TRBV27 and TRBJ1-6; 8 nucleotides align to TRBD1. The CDR3 totals 15 residues. CDR1 and CDR2 (germline): MNHEY, SMNVEV (reference sequence). The DNA of the CDR3 is TGTGCCAGCAGCTTCTCTACAGGGGGACATTCGCCCCTCCACTTT. It is translated as CASSFSTGGHSPLHF.

This clone was seen once. The chain is built from TRBV6-5 and TRBJ1-1; D gene ambiguous. The CDR3 consists of 16 residues. The V end lost 1 base, the J end lost 0 bases, and 12 bases lay between the germline ends. CDR1 and CDR2 (germline): MNHEY, SVGAGI. Written as DNA, the CDR3 is TGTGCCAGCAGTTACTTTAGGCGGTCCATGAACACTGAAGCTTTCTTT. The encoded protein is CASSYFRRSMNTEAFF.

The J gene is TRBJ1-2, the V gene TRBV7-8; 8 bases agree with TRBD1. The CDR3 contains 15 residues. The germline V gene encodes CDR1 SGHVS and CDR2 FQNEAQ. The trim removed 5 bases at V and 5 bases at J, leaving 10 bases unmatched. CDR3 sequence reads: CASSPQGQGGYGYTF. The CDR3 DNA is TGTGCCAGCAGCCCTCAAGGACAGGGAGGGTATGGCTACACCTTC.

The V and J genes are TRBV6-5 and TRBJ1-1, with unresolved D. V was trimmed by 2 bases and J by 1 base, leaving 8 bases between them. The CDR3 consists of 14 residues. Germline CDR1 MNHEY, CDR2 SVGAGI. The CDR3 sequence: CASSYGERNTEAFF. The CDR3 DNA reads TGTGCCAGCAGTTACGGTGAGAGGAACACTGAAGCTTTCTTT.

The rearrangement links TRBV4-3 to TRBJ1-5, with unresolved D. Germline assignment: CDR1 LGHNA and CDR2 YSLEER. V shed 3 bases and J shed 4 bases, with 16 bases lying between them. This CDR3 comprises 16 residues. This CDR3 reads CASSQDSPASNQPQHF. In DNA form, the CDR3 reads TGCGCCAGCAGCCAGGATAGTCCAGCGTCGAATCAGCCCCAGCATTTT.

The CDR3 reads CASSQDTSSPNEQFF. The CDR3 nucleotides are TGCGCCAGCAGCCAAGATACTAGCTCTCCCAATGAGCAGTTCTTC. The genes are TRBV4-3 and TRBJ2-1; D may be TRBD2 (6 bases). Looked up from germline, CDR1 is LGHNA and CDR2 is YSLEER. Trimming pared 0 bases from V and 6 bases from J, leaving 12 bases between. The CDR3 covers 15 residues.

The rearrangement links TRBV5-1 to TRBJ2-3; the D is unclear. This CDR3 has 14 residues. In germline, CDR1 is SGHRS, CDR2 YFSETQ. The V and J ends lost 4 bases and 2 bases respectively, with 11 bases between them. The CDR3 nucleotides are TGCGCCAGCAGCCGTCTGGCAACCACAGATACGCAGTATTTT. Residues: CASSRLATTDTQYF.

This clone was observed a handful of times. The chain uses TRBV5-1 and TRBJ1-2, with D uncertain. The CDR3 length is 15 residues. Trimming stripped 5 bases from V and 7 bases from J, with 21 bases between. Germline V gene data show CDR1 as SGHRS and CDR2 as YFSETQ. In DNA form, the CDR3 reads TGCGCCAGCAGTACTGACCGAGCGGGAGGTAGTGGCTACACCTTC. The encoded protein is CASSTDRAGGSGYTF.

The V call is TRBV7-2, the J call TRBJ2-5; 8 nucleotides line up with TRBD1. CDR1 and CDR2 from the germline V gene are SGHTA and FQGNSA. The CDR3 runs to 14 residues. The junction had 4 bases not matched to a gene; V was cut back by 2 bases and J by 5 bases. CDR3 nucleotide sequence: TGTGCCAGCAGCTTATCAGGGGGCGAGGAGACCCAGTACTTC. Its translation is CASSLSGGEETQYF.

Only a few counts were recorded for this clone. The chain employs TRBV10-3 and TRBJ2-1; perhaps TRBD2 as D (6 bases). V shed 4 bases and J shed 8 bases, with 24 bases lying between them. The CDR3 totals 17 residues. The V gene's germline CDR1 is ENHRY and CDR2 SYGVKD. The DNA for the CDR3 is TGTGCCATCAGTGGAGTGGATGGGGGGTCAGGTGTCGATGAGCAGTTCTTC. Encoded protein: CAISGVDGGSGVDEQFF.

The V call is TRBV5-5, the J call TRBJ1-5, with 7 bases that match TRBD1. The junction had 6 bases not matched to a gene; V was cut back by 4 bases and J by 5 bases. CDR3 length: 14 residues. Germline V gives CDR1 SGHKS, CDR2 YYEKEE (reference sequence). In DNA form, the CDR3 reads TGTGCCAGCAGCATCGGGACAGCCCATCAGCCCCAGCATTTT. It yields the protein CASSIGTAHQPQHF.

The chain couples TRBV6-5 to TRBJ1-1; D is possibly TRBD1 (6 bases). Germline assignment: CDR1 MNHEY and CDR2 SVGAGI. The CDR3 has 15 amino acids. With 0 bases removed from V and 3 bases from J, the gap between germline ends came to 11 bases. The CDR3 DNA sequence: TGTGCCAGCAGTTACTCGCCGGGGGGGCACACTGAAGCTTTCTTT. This gives the protein CASSYSPGGHTEAFF.

This clone was found a few times. The chain uses TRBV5-4 and TRBJ1-2; TRBD1 matches at 10 bases. This CDR3 region has 13 residues. V lost 9 bases to trimming and J lost 2 bases; unmatched junction nucleotides: 4. Germline lookup yields CDR1 SGHNT and CDR2 YYREEE (reference sequence). CDR3 bases: TGTGCCACCAGACAGGGGGCAAACTATGGCTACACCTTC. The encoded protein is CATRQGANYGYTF. The whole variable domain, filled in from reference TRBV5-4 and TRBJ1-2, reads ETGVTQSPTHLIKTRGQQVTLRCSSQSGHNTVSWYQQALGQGPQFIFQYYREEENGRGNFPPRFSGLQFPNYSSELNVNALELDDSALYLCATRQGANYGYTFGSGTRLTVV.

Only a few counts were recorded for this clone. Other DNA sequences in the same sample also yield this CDR3. The J gene is TRBJ2-1, the V gene TRBV9; no clear D. Germline V lookup: CDR1 SGDLS, CDR2 YYNGEE. CDR3 length equals 14 residues. V lost 0 bases and J lost 3, with 7 bases in between. The CDR3 region has the DNA TGTGCCAGCAGCGTAGGGTCGGGCTACAATGAGCAGTTCTTC. Encoded protein: CASSVGSGYNEQFF.

This clone qualifies as hyperexpanded. The chain carries TRBV7-9 and TRBJ1-3, with 8 bases matching TRBD1. V lost 5 bases and J lost 3; bases outside the gene matches: 9. This CDR3 has 16 residues. The germline CDR1 and CDR2 sequences are SEHNR and FQNEAQ (reference sequence). The CDR3 DNA sequence: TGTGCCAGCAGCCCCTGGGACAGGCTACGTGGAAACACCATATATTTT. This encodes CASSPWDRLRGNTIYF.

The chain carries TRBV19 and TRBJ2-7; 9 positions agree with TRBD2. The junction had 5 bases not matched to a gene; V was cut back by 6 bases and J by 2 bases. Germline V gene data show CDR1 as LNHDA and CDR2 as SQIVND (reference sequence). The CDR3 is made up of 14 amino acids. CDR3 bases: TGTGCCAGTAGGAATAGCGGGGGAACCTACGAGCAGTACTTC. Protein: CASRNSGGTYEQYF.